These 8 T cell receptor beta chains were all obtained from the same sample, sequenced in a study of cytomegalovirus exposure and HLA in healthy donors. Primers: 60 Vbeta forward and 13 Jbeta reverse. Method: immunoSEQ multiplex PCR; TCRdb's copy keeps in-frame clones and lacks some. In the table there are about 170,000 clones, about three quarters of which are singletons. The specimen was PBMCs. These receptors originate from a female donor in good health and CMV-seronegative.

The gene calls are TRBV28 and TRBJ2-5; 9 nucleotides line up with TRBD2. The last part of the DNA fits TRBJ2-7 better; the J call may be wrong. The CDR3 runs 15 residues. Germline CDR1 is MDHEN and CDR2 is SYDVKM. CDR3 sequence (DNA): TGTGCCAGCAGCGGTATTGGACTAGCGCAGTACGAGCAGTACTTC. This sequence encodes CASSGIGLAQYEQYF.

V gene TRBV19 combines with J gene TRBJ2-2; D remains ambiguous. Deletions cut 5 bases from V and 7 bases from J, with 14 bases between. The CDR3 runs to 14 residues. Germline CDR1 reads LNHDA; CDR2 reads SQIVND (reference sequence). CDR3 region: CASSPLSLGGELFF. The CDR3 DNA follows: TGTGCCAGTAGTCCCCTCTCTCTCGGCGGGGAGCTGTTTTTT.

The rearrangement links TRBV7-2 to TRBJ2-3; 9 bases fit TRBD2. The CDR3 runs 17 residues. The J segment lost 2 bases and the V segment lost 8 bases, leaving 14 bases of the junction unmatched. Germline V lookup: CDR1 SGHTA, CDR2 FQGNSA. For the CDR3, the DNA is TGTGCCAGCCAATGGAGGGCTAGCGGGGCGGACACAGATACGCAGTATTTT. Protein product: CASQWRASGADTDTQYF.

The rearrangement joins TRBV19 to TRBJ1-5, with a weak D call TRBD1 (6 bases). Trimming removed 4 bases at V and 7 bases at J, with 14 bases between. Germline CDR1 LNHDA, CDR2 SQIVND (reference sequence). The CDR3 runs 14 residues. CDR3 in amino acids: CASSTGVFGQPQHF. The CDR3 DNA is TGTGCCAGTAGTACAGGGGTGTTCGGGCAGCCCCAGCATTTT.

The chain joins TRBV21-1 to TRBJ1-2; the table calls TRBD1, which could not be checked here. TRBV21-1 is classified as a pseudogene. The CDR3 is 14 amino acids. The DNA of the CDR3 is TGTGCCAGCAGCAAAAAAGGACAGGGAGGCGGCTACACCTTC. As protein: CASSKKGQGGGYTF.

The chain is built from TRBV6-5 and TRBJ1-1; D gene uncertain. This CDR3 has 15 residues. Germline V lookup: CDR1 MNHEY, CDR2 SVGAGI. V was clipped by 4 bases and J by 4 bases, with 16 bases between them. The CDR3 nucleotides read TGTGCCAGCAGTTGGGAGACCAAACGGGGCACTGAAGCTTTCTTT. This encodes CASSWETKRGTEAFF.

The chain employs TRBV5-1 and TRBJ2-7; 8 bases fit TRBD1. Trimming cost V 0 bases and J 3 bases; bases outside gene matches: 5. This CDR3 spans 15 amino acids. Germline values: CDR1 SGHRS, CDR2 YFSETQ. Here the CDR3 reads CASSLDGTGYYEQYF. DNA of the CDR3: TGCGCCAGCAGCTTGGATGGGACAGGCTACTACGAGCAGTACTTC.

This clone was seen just once. The chain employs TRBV6-1 and TRBJ2-7; D is unclear. With 0 bases removed from V and 4 bases from J, the gap between germline ends came to 13 bases. From germline, CDR1 is MNHNS and CDR2 SASEGT. There are 15 residues in the CDR3. The CDR3 region is CASSEATGFGYEQYF. CDR3 sequence (DNA): TGTGCCAGCAGTGAAGCTACCGGGTTTGGGTACGAGCAGTACTTC.